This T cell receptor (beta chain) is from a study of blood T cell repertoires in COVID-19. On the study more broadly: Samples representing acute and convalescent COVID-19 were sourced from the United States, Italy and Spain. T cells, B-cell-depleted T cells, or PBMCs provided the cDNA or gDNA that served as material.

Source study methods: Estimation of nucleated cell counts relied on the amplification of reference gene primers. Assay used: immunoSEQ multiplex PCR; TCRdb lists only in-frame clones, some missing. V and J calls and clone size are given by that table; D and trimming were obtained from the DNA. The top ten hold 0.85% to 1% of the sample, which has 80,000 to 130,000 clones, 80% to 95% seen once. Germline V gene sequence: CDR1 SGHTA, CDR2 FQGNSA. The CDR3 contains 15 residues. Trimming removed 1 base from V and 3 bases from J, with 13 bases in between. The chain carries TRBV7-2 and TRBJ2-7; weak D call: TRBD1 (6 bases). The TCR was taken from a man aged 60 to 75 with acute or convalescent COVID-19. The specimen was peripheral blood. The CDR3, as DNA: TGTGCCAGCAGCTTAGAAATAGGACAGAACTACGAGCAGTACTTC. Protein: CASSLEIGQNYEQYF.